These 5 T cell receptor beta chains came from one sample sequenced in a study of spatial heterogeneity in lung cancer. TCRdb itself ran the 5' RACE reads through MiXCR, one entry per CDR3 protein. The sample contains about 82,000 distinct CDR3 sequences, about 12% of which appear only once. Time point noted: sample taken at primary tumor resection. Without sorting, whole RNA was sequenced from tumor, nontumor lung or frozen PBMC. The source was PBMCs, collected at surgery. These receptors all come from a male donor with early-stage non-small cell lung cancer.

This chain joins TRBV6-2 or TRBV6-3 and TRBJ2-5; weak D call: TRBD1 (6 bases). V gave up 4 bases and J gave up 2 bases, with 11 bases separating them. The germline V gene has CDR1 MNHEY and CDR2 SVGEGT. The CDR3 is made up of 14 amino acids. As DNA, the CDR3 is TGTGCCAGCAGTTCTGGGGACACACAAGAGACCCAGTACTTC. Protein product: CASSSGDTQETQYF.

This clonotype appeared many times. The chain recombines TRBV3-1 with TRBJ1-4; tentative D call: TRBD1 (6 bases). The CDR3 has 15 amino acids. V was shortened by 0 bases and J by 6 bases, with 11 bases between the two germline ends. Germline lookup yields CDR1 LGHDT and CDR2 YNNKEL (reference sequence). This CDR3 is CASSQEEGEHEKLFF. As DNA, the CDR3 is TGTGCCAGCAGCCAAGAAGAGGGGGAACATGAAAAACTGTTTTTT.

A few counts support this clonotype. CDR3 region: CAWSGQGSFGELFF. The CDR3 nucleotides are TGTGCCTGGAGTGGACAGGGTTCTTTCGGGGAGCTGTTTTTT. The chain links TRBV30 to TRBJ2-2; 7 nucleotides agree with TRBD1. The CDR3 has 14 residues. With V trimmed by 1 base and J by 7 bases, 6 bases remained unmatched. Germline values: CDR1 GTSNPN, CDR2 SVGIG (reference sequence).

The V and J genes are TRBV15 and TRBJ2-3; 8 bases line up with TRBD2. Trimming removed 3 bases from V and 5 bases from J; junction bases left unmatched: 7. Germline V gives CDR1 LNHNV, CDR2 YYDKDF (reference sequence). The CDR3 covers 15 residues. This chain's CDR3 is CATSSRAGGVDTQYF. In nucleotides, the CDR3 is TGTGCCACCAGCAGCCGCGCGGGAGGAGTAGATACGCAGTATTTT.

This clonotype turned up a few times. This chain connects TRBV25-1 to TRBJ2-1, with 8 nucleotides matching TRBD2. V lost 1 base to trimming and J lost 6 bases; unmatched junction nucleotides: 11. CDR3 length: 17 amino acids. Germline V gene data show CDR1 as MGHDK and CDR2 as SYGVNS. DNA for the CDR3: TGTGCCAGCAGTGAATCGCAAGCGGGAGAAACAGCCAATGAGCAGTTCTTC. The encoded protein is CASSESQAGETANEQFF.